This T cell receptor (beta chain) was sequenced in a study of CD8 T cells in ankylosing spondylitis. Study-level findings and limits: Enrichment of disease-linked clones was reportedly significant in matched ankylosing spondylitis synovial fluid. A subset of motif variants has previously been described in the synovial fluid and blood of reactive arthritis. About 8 highly homologous variants made up a TCR beta motif, and this motif appeared characteristic of ankylosing spondylitis blood.

Making the TCR beta libraries involved quantitative 5'-RACE with molecular barcodes. TCRdb re-derived calls from the 5' RACE reads in MiXCR, one entry per CDR3 protein. The table has about 140,000 distinct CDR3 sequences, about 32% seen once. Looked up from germline, CDR1 is SGHVS and CDR2 is FNYEAQ. This CDR3 region has 16 residues. The ends were cut back, 1 base at V and 0 bases at J, with 11 bases in the middle. As for this clonotype: Antigen specificity is unknown.

The source material was synovial fluid, either unsorted or a sorted T cell fraction (not recorded which). The TCR sequence derives from a male donor with ankylosing spondylitis. The chain employs TRBV7-6 and TRBJ2-3, with a possible D match to TRBD2 (5 bases). In DNA, the CDR3 is TGTGCCAGCAGCTTAGGGACTGTAGCTAGCACAGATACGCAGTATTTT. This codes for CASSLGTVASTDTQYF. The variable domain in full, completed from reference TRBV7-6 and TRBJ2-3, reads GAGVSQSPRYKVTKRGQDVALRCDPISGHVSLYWYRQALGQGPEFLTYFNYEAQQDKSGLPNDRFSAERPEGSISTLTIQRTEQRDSAMYRCASSLGTVASTDTQYFGPGTRLTVL.